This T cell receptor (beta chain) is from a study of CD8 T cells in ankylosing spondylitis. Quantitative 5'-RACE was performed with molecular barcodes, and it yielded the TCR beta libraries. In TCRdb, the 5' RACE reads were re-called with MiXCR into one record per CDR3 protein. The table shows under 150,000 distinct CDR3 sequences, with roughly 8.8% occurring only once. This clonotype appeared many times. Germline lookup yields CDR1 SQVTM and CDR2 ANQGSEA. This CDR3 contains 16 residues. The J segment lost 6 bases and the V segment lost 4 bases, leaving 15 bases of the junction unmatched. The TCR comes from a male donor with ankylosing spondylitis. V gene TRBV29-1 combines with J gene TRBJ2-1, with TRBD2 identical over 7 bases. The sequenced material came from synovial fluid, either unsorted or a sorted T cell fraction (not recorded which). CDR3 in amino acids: CSVASSGGGLGNEQFF. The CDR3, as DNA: TGCAGCGTTGCCTCCTCGGGGGGTGGGCTAGGCAATGAGCAGTTCTTC.